The T cell receptor (beta chain) under discussion was sequenced for a study of early stage breast cancer tumors. Blood replicates held 0.5 ug DNA, tumor or normal breast roughly 1.5 ug, two each. The protocol was immunoSEQ multiplex PCR, while the TCRdb copy is restricted to in-frame clones and leaves out a portion. The table has tens of thousands of clones, roughly 80% seen once; the top ten hold roughly an eighth. As to this clone: Its antigen is unknown.

Study conclusions and caveats: Unsorted bulk genomic DNA sequencing lacked pairing and functional marker data. Comparing each tissue with blood distinguished tumor from normal in about 85% of the 16 patients.

Per the germline V gene, CDR1 is MDHEN and CDR2 is SYDVKM. This CDR3 has 13 residues. V was pared by 6 bases and J by 4 bases, with 4 bases of the junction left unmatched. The sequenced sample consisted of blood. The chain employs TRBV28 and TRBJ1-2; 8 nucleotides match TRBD1. The source of this sequence is a person between 55 and 69 years old with breast cancer. The CDR3 DNA is TGTGCCAGCAGAGTTACAGGGGGCTATGGCTACACCTTC. It translates to CASRVTGGYGYTF.